This T cell receptor beta chain was sequenced for a study of shared clonotypes between healthy human individuals. Note on this clone: Its antigen is not known.

Only in-frame clones appear in the TCRdb table, and some are missing; sequencing was by immunoSEQ multiplex PCR. The sample includes 950,000 to 1,200,000 clones, roughly 80% of them seen just once. CDR3 length: 13 amino acids. Trimming pared 4 bases from V and 3 bases from J, leaving 11 bases between. Germline CDR1 SGHDT, CDR2 YYEEEE. General study findings and limits: Sampling included only blood; tissue repertoires likely differ. Clonotypes which were not shared had lower generation probabilities than clonotypes that all four donors shared.

The receptor's source is a man in his late teens or twenties in good health. Some clones in this sample may be carry-over from other donors' samples. The chain joins TRBV5-6 to TRBJ2-7; either TRBD1 or TRBD2 may fit D (5 bases each). The sample consisted of memory CD4+ T cells from PBMCs. Documented subset: CD45RA-negative fraction. The CDR3 DNA reads as TGTGCCAGCAGCGGGACCTCCGGCTACGAGCAGTACTTC. Translated, it gives CASSGTSGYEQYF.